Shown below are 13 T cell receptor beta chains from a single sample sequenced in a study of T cell responses to AZD1222 COVID-19 vaccine. Here immunoSEQ multiplex PCR was the method, and the copy in TCRdb shows in-frame clones only, minus some. The profile shows about 110,000 clones, 70% to 90% of them singletons. This specimen consisted of peripheral blood, obtained on day 0 of AZD1222 vaccination. These TCRs come from an adult in good health.

The chain links TRBV28 to TRBJ2-7; TRBD1 matches at 10 bases. This CDR3 has 13 residues. V trimming: 5 bases; J trimming: 6 bases; junction bases outside the gene matches: 4. Germline CDR1 is MDHEN and CDR2 is SYDVKM. Here the CDR3 reads CASSVRDRGEQYF. CDR3 bases: TGTGCCAGCAGTGTCCGGGACAGGGGCGAGCAGTACTTC.

The chain carries TRBV5-4 and TRBJ1-2; D uncertain. The V and J ends lost 1 base and 7 bases respectively, with 14 bases between them. The germline V gene has CDR1 SGHNT and CDR2 YYREEE (reference sequence). There are 14 residues in the CDR3. CDR3: CASSLSTGGTGYTF. The CDR3 coding sequence is TGTGCCAGCAGCTTGAGTACCGGAGGAACTGGCTACACCTTC.

The chain is built from TRBV7-9 and TRBJ1-2; D remains ambiguous. There are 14 residues in the CDR3. Germline values: CDR1 SEHNR, CDR2 FQNEAQ (reference sequence). Trimming cost V 1 base and J 2 bases, with 8 bases left between them. The CDR3 loop reads CASSLVGSNYGYTF. The DNA of the CDR3 is TGTGCCAGCAGCTTAGTAGGATCCAACTATGGCTACACCTTC.

The genes are TRBV6-5 and TRBJ1-6; D ambiguous. The V gene lost 2 bases and the J gene lost 8 bases, with 7 bases spanning the gap. The germline gives CDR1 MNHEY, CDR2 SVGAGI. The CDR3 has 13 residues. CDR3 coding DNA: TGTGCCAGCAGTTACCGAGTGGATTCACCCCTCCACTTT. Protein product: CASSYRVDSPLHF.

This clone has only one observation. This sequence joins TRBV9 and TRBJ2-3; 7 bases match TRBD1. From germline, CDR1 is SGDLS and CDR2 YYNGEE. V lost 2 bases to trimming and J lost 0 bases; unmatched junction nucleotides: 6. The CDR3 runs to 16 residues. The CDR3 DNA follows: TGTGCCAGCAGCGTCATTGGACAGGTTAGCACAGATACGCAGTATTTT. Protein sequence: CASSVIGQVSTDTQYF.

The chain links TRBV29-1 to TRBJ1-2, with 12 bases that match TRBD1. V shed 6 bases and J 4 bases; nucleotides not matched to a gene: 3. The CDR3 totals 13 residues. Germline CDR1 SQVTM, CDR2 ANQGSEA. The CDR3 sequence is CSVGTGGGYGYTF. CDR3 in DNA: TGCAGCGTGGGGACAGGGGGCGGCTATGGCTACACCTTC. Looking up the rest from reference TRBV29-1 and TRBJ1-2 gives the full variable domain: SAVISQKPSRDICQRGTSLTIQCQVDSQVTMMFWYRQQPGQSLTLIATANQGSEATYESGFVIDKFPISRPNLTFSTLTVSNMSPEDSSIYLCSVGTGGGYGYTFGSGTRLTVV.

The chain links TRBV11-1 to TRBJ2-7; no definite D call. The germline CDR1 and CDR2 sequences are SGHAT and FQDESV (reference sequence). This CDR3 spans 13 amino acids. The ends were cut back, 2 bases at V and 9 bases at J, with 14 bases in the middle. The CDR3 region is CASSLSRQERQYF. CDR3 coding DNA: TGTGCCAGCAGCTTAAGCCGCCAGGAAAGGCAGTACTTC.

The chain joins TRBV7-9 to TRBJ2-5; D is undetermined. Per germline, CDR1 SEHNR and CDR2 FQNEAQ (reference sequence). The CDR3 is 12 amino acids. V was clipped by 2 bases and J by 4 bases, with 5 bases between them. This CDR3 reads CASSLSGETQYF. CDR3 nucleotide sequence: TGTGCCAGCAGCTTATCGGGAGAGACCCAGTACTTC.

The genes are TRBV7-8 and TRBJ2-7; D ambiguous. CDR3 length equals 15 residues. The germline V gene has CDR1 SGHVS and CDR2 FQNEAQ. The ends were cut back, 4 bases at V and 2 bases at J, with 15 bases in the middle. The CDR3 DNA reads as TGTGCCAGCAGCTCTTCTAGGAGAACGACCTACGAGCAGTACTTC. Protein product: CASSSSRRTTYEQYF.

V usage is TRBV6-1 and J usage is TRBJ1-1; 7 bases are shared with TRBD1. The CDR3 has 16 residues. V lost 4 bases and J lost 3; bases outside the gene matches: 11. CDR1 and CDR2 from the germline V gene are MNHNS and SASEGT. CDR3 sequence: CASSGRNRGLDTEAFF. The CDR3 DNA sequence: TGTGCCAGCAGTGGACGGAACAGGGGCCTGGACACTGAAGCTTTCTTT.

This chain's CDR3 is CASGLRGDSYEQYF. Written as DNA, the CDR3 is TGTGCCAGTGGACTACGGGGGGACTCCTACGAGCAGTACTTC. This sequence joins TRBV19 and TRBJ2-7; 7 bases map to TRBD2. The junction had 7 bases not matched to a gene; V was cut back by 8 bases and J by 0 bases. The V gene's germline CDR1 is LNHDA and CDR2 SQIVND (reference sequence). This CDR3 is built from 14 residues.

The rearrangement links TRBV7-2 to TRBJ1-2, with a weak D call TRBD1 (5 bases). This CDR3 is built from 14 residues. Germline CDR1 reads SGHTA; CDR2 reads FQGNSA. The V gene lost 2 bases and the J gene lost 3 bases, with 10 bases spanning the gap. CDR3 amino acids: CASSLLTDYYGYTF. CDR3 sequence (DNA): TGTGCCAGCAGCTTATTGACAGACTACTATGGCTACACCTTC.

This chain uses TRBV5-1 with TRBJ2-3; possibly TRBD2 for D (5 bases). Germline CDR1 and CDR2: SGHRS and YFSETQ. The CDR3 is 16 residues long. The germline V and J ends were trimmed by 4 bases and 0 bases, with 15 bases remaining between them. CDR3 sequence: CASSVVGSPSTDTQYF. For the CDR3, the DNA is TGCGCCAGCAGCGTGGTGGGGAGCCCAAGCACAGATACGCAGTATTTT.